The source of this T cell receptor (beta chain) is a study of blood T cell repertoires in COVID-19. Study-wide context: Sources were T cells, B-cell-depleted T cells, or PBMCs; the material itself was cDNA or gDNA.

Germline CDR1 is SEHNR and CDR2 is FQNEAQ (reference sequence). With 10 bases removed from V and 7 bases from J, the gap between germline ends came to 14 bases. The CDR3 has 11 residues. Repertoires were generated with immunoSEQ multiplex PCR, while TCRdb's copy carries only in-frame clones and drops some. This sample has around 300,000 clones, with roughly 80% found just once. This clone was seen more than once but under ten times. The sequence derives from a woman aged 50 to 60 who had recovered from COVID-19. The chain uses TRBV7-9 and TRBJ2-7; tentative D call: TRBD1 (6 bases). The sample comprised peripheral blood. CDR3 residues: CATSGAREQYF. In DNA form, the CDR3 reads TGTGCCACCTCAGGGGCCCGGGAGCAGTACTTC.